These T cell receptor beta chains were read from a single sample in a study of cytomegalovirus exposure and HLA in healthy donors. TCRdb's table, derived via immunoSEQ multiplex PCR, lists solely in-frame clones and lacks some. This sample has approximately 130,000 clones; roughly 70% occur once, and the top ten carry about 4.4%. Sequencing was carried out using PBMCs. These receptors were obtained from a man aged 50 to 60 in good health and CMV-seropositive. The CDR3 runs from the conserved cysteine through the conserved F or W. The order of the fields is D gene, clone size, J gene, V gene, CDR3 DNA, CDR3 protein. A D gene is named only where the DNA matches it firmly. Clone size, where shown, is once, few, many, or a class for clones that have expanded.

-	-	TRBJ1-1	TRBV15	TGTGCCACCAGCTCCCCCCTCCCCGGGAACACTGAAGCTTTCTTT	CATSSPLPGNTEAFF
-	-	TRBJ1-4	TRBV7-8	TGTGCCAGCGGTCAGGTGGTTAATGAAAAACTGTTTTTT	CASGQVVNEKLFF
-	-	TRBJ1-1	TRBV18	TGTGCCAGCTCCCCCATGAACACTGAAGCTTTCTTT	CASSPMNTEAFF
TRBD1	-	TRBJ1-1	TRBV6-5	TGTGCCAGCAGTTACAGGGCAGGGGGCAGGGCTGAAGCTTTCTTT	CASSYRAGGRAEAFF
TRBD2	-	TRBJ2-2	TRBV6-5	TGTGCCAGCAGTTACTCGTGGACTAGTCGGGAGCTGTTTTTT	CASSYSWTSRELFF
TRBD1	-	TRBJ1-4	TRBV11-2	TGTGCCAGCAGCTTGGGTACCGGGACAGAGTTTAATGAAAAACTGTTTTTT	CASSLGTGTEFNEKLFF
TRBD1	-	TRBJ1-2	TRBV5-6	TGTGCCAGCATCCCGGGACGGACAGGGGGAGGATATGGCTACACCTTC	CASIPGRTGGGYGYTF
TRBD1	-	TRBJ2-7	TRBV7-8	TGTGCCAGCAGCTTAGCAGGGACAGGAACGTACTACGAGCAGTACTTC	CASSLAGTGTYYEQYF
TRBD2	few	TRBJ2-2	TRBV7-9	TGTGCCAGCAGAGGACTAGCGGGAGGTACCGGGGAGCTGTTTTTT	CASRGLAGGTGELFF
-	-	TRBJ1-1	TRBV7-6	TGTGCCAGCAGCTTGGGGGAGGGAAGCACTGAAGCTTTCTTT	CASSLGEGSTEAFF
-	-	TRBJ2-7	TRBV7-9	TGTGCCAGCAGCTTAGCCCTATATTCCGAGCAGTACTTC	CASSLALYSEQYF
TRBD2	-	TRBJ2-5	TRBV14	TGTGCCAGCAGCCCGAGGACTAGCGGGCGACCCCAGAAGAGGGAGACCCAGTACTTC	CASSPRTSGRPQKRETQYF
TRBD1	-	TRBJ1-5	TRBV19	TGTGCCTCTCGGGGGACAGGTCCCAATCAGCCCCAGCATTTT	CASRGTGPNQPQHF
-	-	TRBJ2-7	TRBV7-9	TGTGCCAGCAGCCTAGGACAAGAGAGCTCCTACGAGCAGTACTTC	CASSLGQESSYEQYF
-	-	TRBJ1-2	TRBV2	TGTGCCAGCAGTGAAGTAAGTCAGAACTATGGCTACACCTTC	CASSEVSQNYGYTF
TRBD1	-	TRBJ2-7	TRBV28	TGTGCCAGCAGTCCGTCCGGGACAGGGGGCTACGAGCAGTACTTC	CASSPSGTGGYEQYF
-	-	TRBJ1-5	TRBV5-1	TGCGCCAGCAGCTTGGTGGCGGATCAGCCCCAGCATTTT	CASSLVADQPQHF
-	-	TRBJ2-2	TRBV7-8	TGTGCCAGCAGCTTTACCGGGGACGGGGAGCTGTTTTTT	CASSFTGDGELFF
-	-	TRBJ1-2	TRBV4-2	TGTGCCAGCAGCCCTTCTCCCGGGTTGAATGGCTACACCTTC	CASSPSPGLNGYTF
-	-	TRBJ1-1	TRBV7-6	TGTGCCAGCAGACCCGGGTCGACCCAGAACACTGAAGCTTTCTTT	CASRPGSTQNTEAFF
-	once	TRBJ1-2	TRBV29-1	TGCAGCGTTGAAGTTTCGACAGTCTATGGCTACACCTTC	CSVEVSTVYGYTF
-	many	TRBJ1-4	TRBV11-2	TGTGCCAGCAGCTTAGACAGGGTCGCCGGTGAAAAACTGTTTTTT	CASSLDRVAGEKLFF
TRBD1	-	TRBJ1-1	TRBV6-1	TGTGCCAGCAGTTTAAACAGGGGGATGAACACTGAAGCTTTCTTT	CASSLNRGMNTEAFF
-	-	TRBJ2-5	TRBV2	TGTGCCAGCAGTGGACAGGCCGGGGAGACCCAGTACTTC	CASSGQAGETQYF
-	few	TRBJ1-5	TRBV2	TGTGCCAGCAGCTTAGACAACAATCAGCCCCAGCATTTT	CASSLDNNQPQHF
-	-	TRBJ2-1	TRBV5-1	TGCGCCAGCAGCCGCCCGGACAGTTACAATGAGCAGTTCTTC	CASSRPDSYNEQFF
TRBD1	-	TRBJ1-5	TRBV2	TGTGCCAGCAGGGGGACAGGCAATCAGCCCCAGCATTTT	CASRGTGNQPQHF
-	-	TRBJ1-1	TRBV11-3	TGTGCCAGCAGCCAGCAGGGGAACACTGAAGCTTTCTTT	CASSQQGNTEAFF
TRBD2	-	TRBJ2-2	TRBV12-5	TGTGCTAGTGCCGAGCGAGGCGGGGGACCTACCGGGGAGCTGTTTTTT	CASAERGGGPTGELFF
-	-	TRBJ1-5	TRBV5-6	TGTGCCAGCAGCTTGTTTGTGACGGGAAGCAATCAGCCCCAGCATTTT	CASSLFVTGSNQPQHF
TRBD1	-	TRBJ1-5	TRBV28	TGTGCCAGCAGTCCAACGGGACAGGGCTATCAGCCCCAGCATTTT	CASSPTGQGYQPQHF
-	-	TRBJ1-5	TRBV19	TGTGCCAGTAGTCCATTTCGGGGGAAAAGCAATCAGCCCCAGCATTTT	CASSPFRGKSNQPQHF
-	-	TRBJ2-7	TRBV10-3	TGTGCCATCAGTAACTTAGGACAGAGTACCTACGAGCAGTACTTC	CAISNLGQSTYEQYF
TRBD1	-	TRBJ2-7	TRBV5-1	TGCGCCAGCAGCTCGGGGACAGGGGGCTACTACGAGCAGTACTTC	CASSSGTGGYYEQYF
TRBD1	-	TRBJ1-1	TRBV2	TGTGCCAGCAGCCCACGACAGGGGGTTACCATGAACACTGAAGCTTTCTTT	CASSPRQGVTMNTEAFF
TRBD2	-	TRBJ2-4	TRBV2	TGTGCCAGCAGTGAAAGCCTAGCGGGGAACATTCAGTACTTC	CASSESLAGNIQYF
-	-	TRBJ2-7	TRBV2	TGTGCCAGCAGTGACAGGGGAAGGACCTACGAGCAGTACTTC	CASSDRGRTYEQYF
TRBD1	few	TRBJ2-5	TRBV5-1	TGCGCCAGCAGCTTCCAGGGGGCGTATGAGACCCAGTACTTC	CASSFQGAYETQYF
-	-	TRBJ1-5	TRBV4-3	TGCGCCAGCAGCCAAGATGGCGAGGGCTATCAGCCCCAGCATTTT	CASSQDGEGYQPQHF
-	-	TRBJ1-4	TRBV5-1	TGCGCCAGCAGCTTAGGTCACGGGGGTGAAAAACTGTTTTTT	CASSLGHGGEKLFF
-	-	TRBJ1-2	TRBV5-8	TGTGCCAGCAGCTTGTCCCTTCCAGGGATTGCTGGCTACACCTTC	CASSLSLPGIAGYTF
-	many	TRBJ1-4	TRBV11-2	TGTGCCAGCAGCTTAGACAGGGTCTCTGGAGAAAAACTGTTTTTT	CASSLDRVSGEKLFF
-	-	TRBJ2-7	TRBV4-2	TGTGCCAGCAGCCAAGCCCCGGGGTACTACGAGCAGTACTTC	CASSQAPGYYEQYF
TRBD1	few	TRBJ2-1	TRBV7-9	TGTGCCAGCAGCTATGGGACAGCCCGCTCACTCTTC	CASSYGTARSLF
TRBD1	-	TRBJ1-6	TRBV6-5	TGTGCCAGCAGTTACTCGGCGGAGACAGGGAATTCACCCCTCCACTTT	CASSYSAETGNSPLHF
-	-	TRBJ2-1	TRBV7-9	TGTGCCAGCAGCTCCGAACGGGGTCGGGGCAATGAGCAGTTCTTC	CASSSERGRGNEQFF
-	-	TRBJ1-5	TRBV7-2	TGTGCCAGCAGCTTAGAAAGCCCAGGGGTCGGTCAGCCCCAGCATTTT	CASSLESPGVGQPQHF
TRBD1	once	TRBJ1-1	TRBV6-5	TGTGCCAGCACCCCACAGGGGCTGAACACTGAAGCTTTCTTT	CASTPQGLNTEAFF
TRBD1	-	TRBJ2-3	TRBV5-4	TGTGCCAGCAGCCGACAGGGGGCGAGCACAGATACGCAGTATTTT	CASSRQGASTDTQYF
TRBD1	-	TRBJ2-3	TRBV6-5	TGTGCCAGCAGTTACTCGCTCAGGGGGACAGATACGCAGTATTTT	CASSYSLRGTDTQYF
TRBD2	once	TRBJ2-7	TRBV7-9	TGTGCCAGCAGCTTGGGGGGTAGCGGGAGAAACGAGCAGTACTTC	CASSLGGSGRNEQYF
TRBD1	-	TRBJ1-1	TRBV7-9	TGTGCCAGCAGCTTAGCACAGGGGTACACTGAAGCTTTCTTT	CASSLAQGYTEAFF
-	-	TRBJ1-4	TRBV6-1	TGTGCCAGCAGTGAAGCGCCGGGGGGGGCTGAAAAACTGTTTTTT	CASSEAPGGAEKLFF
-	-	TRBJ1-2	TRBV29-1	TGCAGCGTTGGCGCTGGCTACACCTTC	CSVGAGYTF